These 30 T cell receptor beta chains were sequenced from one sample in a study of OX40 agonist ivuxolimab in advanced cancers. Using immunoSEQ multiplex PCR, the repertoire was profiled, and TCRdb retains in-frame clones only, with some absent. Here the sample spans around 140,000 clones, 75% to 95% being singletons. The specimen comprised CD4+ or CD8+ T cells sorted from blood, sampled in a trial of the OX40 agonist ivuxolimab. These receptors all come from an adult with an advanced solid tumor such as melanoma, head and neck, liver or kidney cancer.

The genes are TRBV5-1 and TRBJ1-1; D gene uncertain. The germline CDR1 and CDR2 sequences are SGHRS and YFSETQ. The CDR3 spans 14 residues. Deletions cut 0 bases from V and 0 bases from J, with 6 bases between. The CDR3 reads CASSLGQMNTEAFF. In nucleotides, the CDR3 is TGCGCCAGCAGCTTGGGGCAGATGAACACTGAAGCTTTCTTT.

V is TRBV5-4 and J is TRBJ1-4; tentatively, D is TRBD1 (6 bases). Trimming removed 4 bases from V and 0 bases from J, with 13 bases in between. The CDR3 extends over 16 amino acids. Germline V gene sequence: CDR1 SGHNT, CDR2 YYREEE (reference sequence). For the CDR3, the DNA is TGTGCCAGCAGCGTCACCGGGACAACAACTAATGAAAAACTGTTTTTT. Protein product: CASSVTGTTTNEKLFF.

The rearrangement uses TRBV6-5 and TRBJ2-7; 10 bases match TRBD1. There are 15 residues in the CDR3. CDR1 and CDR2 from the germline V gene are MNHEY and SVGAGI. Trimming at V came to 2 bases and at J to 1 base, leaving 2 bases not matched to a gene. The CDR3 DNA sequence: TGTGCCAGCAGTTACGGGACAGGGGCATCCTACGAGCAGTACTTC. Translation gives CASSYGTGASYEQYF.

The chain links TRBV6-5 to TRBJ1-5; the D gene is possibly TRBD1 (5 bases). The CDR3 totals 14 residues. V shed 2 bases and J shed 6 bases, with 11 bases lying between them. Germline CDR1 is MNHEY and CDR2 is SVGAGI. CDR3 in amino acids: CASSYGQRVQPQHF. The CDR3 DNA follows: TGTGCCAGCAGTTACGGACAAAGAGTTCAGCCCCAGCATTTT.

J is TRBJ2-1 and V is TRBV15; the D call may be TRBD1 or TRBD2 (6 bases each). Looked up from germline, CDR1 is LNHNV and CDR2 is YYDKDF (reference sequence). CDR3 length equals 13 residues. V was clipped by 5 bases and J by 9 bases, with 14 bases between them. CDR3 in DNA: TGTGCCACCAGCGGGACACGGGGAGGTGAGCAGTTCTTC. Protein sequence: CATSGTRGGEQFF.

The chain couples TRBV25-1 to TRBJ1-4; D call uncertain. The CDR3 has 14 amino acids. Germline V gives CDR1 MGHDK, CDR2 SYGVNS. Between the trimmed V and J ends, which lost 3 bases and 8 bases, there was a span of 13 bases. CDR3 amino acids: CASSDYGPLEKLFF. The DNA for the CDR3 is TGTGCCAGCAGTGATTACGGTCCTCTCGAAAAACTGTTTTTT.

The V and J genes are TRBV15 and TRBJ2-7; no firm D call. The ends were cut back, 2 bases at V and 4 bases at J, with 18 bases in the middle. Germline V lookup: CDR1 LNHNV, CDR2 YYDKDF (reference sequence). The CDR3 length is 16 residues. The CDR3 protein is CATSRRSGSLIYEQYF. The CDR3, as DNA: TGTGCCACCAGCAGACGGAGTGGGTCTTTGATATACGAGCAGTACTTC.

The rearrangement links TRBV2 to TRBJ1-5; 7 bases map to TRBD1. There are 15 residues in the CDR3. The germline CDR1 and CDR2 sequences are SNHLY and FYNNEI. The V gene end was trimmed by 6 bases and the J gene end by 0 bases; junction bases not matched to a gene: 5. The CDR3 region has the DNA TGTGCCAGCAGGGGGGACAGCAATAGCAATCAGCCCCAGCATTTT. It yields the protein CASRGDSNSNQPQHF.

V usage is TRBV20-1 and J usage is TRBJ2-5; no reliable D call. The CDR3 extends over 11 amino acids. Germline V gives CDR1 DFQATT, CDR2 SNEGSKA (reference sequence). V was cut by 2 bases and J by 4 bases, with 5 bases left in between. In DNA form, the CDR3 reads TGCAGTGCTAGATCCGGAGAGACCCAGTACTTC. It specifies CSARSGETQYF.

This chain links TRBV7-9 with TRBJ2-7, with 10 bases fitting TRBD1. There are 16 residues in the CDR3. J was trimmed by 0 bases and V by 2 bases; bases with no gene match: 4. From germline, CDR1 is SEHNR and CDR2 FQNEAQ (reference sequence). Here the CDR3 DNA reads TGTGCCAGCAGCTTAAGACGGGACAGGGGCTCCTACGAGCAGTACTTC. This sequence encodes CASSLRRDRGSYEQYF.

This clone is a singleton in its sample. The chain employs TRBV6-4 and TRBJ2-5; maybe TRBD1 (6 bases). Per the germline V gene, CDR1 is MRHNA and CDR2 is SNTAGT. V gave up 3 bases and J gave up 6 bases, with 11 bases separating them. The CDR3 is 13 amino acids. The CDR3 DNA is TGTGCCAGCAGTGAGATCCAGGGGCAGACCCAGTACTTC. Translation gives CASSEIQGQTQYF.

V is TRBV27 and J is TRBJ1-1; D may be TRBD1 (6 bases). The CDR3 is made up of 13 amino acids. Looked up from germline, CDR1 is MNHEY and CDR2 is SMNVEV (reference sequence). Between the trimmed V and J ends, which lost 8 bases and 1 base, there was a span of 11 bases. The CDR3 bases are TGTGCCAGCTCGACAGGTTCGAACACTGAAGCTTTCTTT. It translates to CASSTGSNTEAFF.

The rearrangement joins TRBV7-9 to TRBJ2-7, with unresolved D. Trimming pared 1 base from V and 5 bases from J, leaving 12 bases between. Germline CDR1 reads SEHNR; CDR2 reads FQNEAQ (reference sequence). CDR3 length: 14 amino acids. The CDR3 is CASSLGIAGNEQYF. CDR3 nucleotide sequence: TGTGCCAGCAGCTTAGGAATCGCCGGAAACGAGCAGTACTTC.

The V call is TRBV5-4, the J call TRBJ1-2; D is unresolved. The V end was cut by 0 bases, the J end by 4 bases, with 7 bases between. The CDR3 totals 13 residues. Germline CDR1 SGHNT, CDR2 YYREEE (reference sequence). CDR3 sequence reads: CASSLAGSYGYTF. The CDR3, as DNA: TGTGCCAGCAGCTTGGCGGGGTCCTATGGCTACACCTTC.

This clone was seen at least ten times. This sequence joins TRBV28 and TRBJ1-2; no clear D gene. V lost 5 bases and J lost 6, with 7 bases in between. Germline V gene data show CDR1 as MDHEN and CDR2 as SYDVKM. CDR3 size: 11 residues. CDR3 nucleotide sequence: TGTGCCAGCAGTGTTACCGATGGCTACACCTTC. It yields the protein CASSVTDGYTF.

CDR3 DNA: TGTGCCAGTAGTATGCGGACAGGGATACAAGAGACCCAGTACTTC. Protein: CASSMRTGIQETQYF. The chain employs TRBV19 and TRBJ2-5, with TRBD1 matching over 8 bases. Germline V gives CDR1 LNHDA, CDR2 SQIVND (reference sequence). The CDR3 length is 15 residues. The trim removed 3 bases at V and 2 bases at J, leaving 5 bases unmatched.

This clone was observed once. V usage is TRBV14 and J usage is TRBJ2-5; 7 nucleotides line up with TRBD1. With the DNA end fitting TRBJ2-7 better, the J assignment may be wrong. The CDR3 contains 13 residues. Germline V gene sequence: CDR1 SGHDN, CDR2 FVKESK. CDR3 sequence: CASSNNRGGEQYF. As DNA, the CDR3 is TGTGCCAGCAGCAACAACAGGGGTGGCGAGCAGTACTTC.

The genes are TRBV18 and TRBJ2-1; 9 bases agree with TRBD1. Germline lookup yields CDR1 KGHSH and CDR2 LQKENI. Losses at the gene ends were 5 bases for V and 8 bases for J; bases not matched to a gene: 4. The CDR3 has 13 residues. CDR3 coding DNA: TGTGCCAGCTCAACCGGGACAGGGTATGAGCAGTTCTTC. The encoded protein is CASSTGTGYEQFF.

This rearrangement joins TRBV7-3 to TRBJ2-1; no clear D. The CDR3 has 14 residues. Germline CDR1 reads SGHTA; CDR2 reads FQGTGA. Deletions cut 7 bases from V and 7 bases from J, with 17 bases between. The CDR3 is CASTPGPSRNEQFF. CDR3 DNA sequence: TGTGCCAGCACCCCCGGGCCTTCAAGAAATGAGCAGTTCTTC.

This CDR3 is CASSGGTSGFPEMYEQYF. The CDR3 bases are TGTGCCAGCAGTGGGGGGACTAGCGGGTTTCCTGAGATGTACGAGCAGTACTTC. The chain combines TRBV6-1 with TRBJ2-7; 12 bases agree with TRBD2. V was pared by 4 bases and J by 4 bases, with 14 bases of the junction left unmatched. CDR1 and CDR2 (germline): MNHNS, SASEGT. The CDR3 is 18 amino acids.

The rearrangement joins TRBV6-4 to TRBJ2-3, with TRBD2 identical over 12 bases. The trim removed 5 bases at V and 5 bases at J, leaving 5 bases unmatched. This CDR3 has 15 residues. Germline V gives CDR1 MRHNA, CDR2 SNTAGT. The CDR3 DNA sequence: TGTGCCAGCAGTCGAGCTAGCGGGAGGGGAGATACGCAGTATTTT. Translating it yields CASSRASGRGDTQYF.

Here the CDR3 DNA reads TGTGCCAGTACCCTAAGCCCAAGCTATGGCTACACCTTC. Translated, it gives CASTLSPSYGYTF. This chain joins TRBV19 and TRBJ1-2; no clear D gene. This CDR3 has 13 residues. Germline V gives CDR1 LNHDA, CDR2 SQIVND (reference sequence). V lost 7 bases, J lost 4 bases, and 13 bases lay in between.

V usage is TRBV5-4 and J usage is TRBJ2-7; 7 nucleotides align to TRBD1. The CDR3 sequence is 15 residues long. Trimming cost V 3 bases and J 1 base; bases outside gene matches: 7. The V gene's germline CDR1 is SGHNT and CDR2 YYREEE (reference sequence). The CDR3 bases are TGTGCCAGCAGCTACTGGGACAGCAGATCCTACGAGCAGTACTTC. It translates to CASSYWDSRSYEQYF.

The rearrangement joins TRBV7-9 to TRBJ2-5; 7 bases match TRBD1. This CDR3 is built from 13 residues. The germline V gene encodes CDR1 SEHNR and CDR2 FQNEAQ (reference sequence). V was pared by 5 bases and J by 5 bases, with 5 bases of the junction left unmatched. The CDR3 loop is CASSPGQWETQYF. The CDR3 DNA reads as TGTGCCAGCAGCCCGGGACAGTGGGAGACCCAGTACTTC.

CDR3 loop: CASWTLSNQPQHF. The CDR3 bases are TGTGCCAGTTGGACCCTTAGCAATCAGCCCCAGCATTTT. This chain connects TRBV28 to TRBJ1-5; D is uncertain. With 9 bases removed from V and 0 bases from J, the gap between germline ends came to 9 bases. The CDR3 length is 13 residues. Germline CDR1 MDHEN, CDR2 SYDVKM.

This clone was seen just once. The gene calls are TRBV20-1 and TRBJ2-1; possibly TRBD1 or TRBD2 for D (6 bases each). Germline V gives CDR1 DFQATT, CDR2 SNEGSKA (reference sequence). V gave up 4 bases and J gave up 9 bases, with 10 bases separating them. CDR3 length equals 11 residues. CDR3 protein: CSAIKGGEQFF. CDR3 in DNA: TGCAGTGCTATTAAGGGGGGTGAGCAGTTCTTC.

The CDR3 DNA follows: TGTGCCAGCTCACCACTCGCGACTGCGGGCCCTGAAGCTTTCTTT. Translation gives CASSPLATAGPEAFF. This chain links TRBV18 with TRBJ1-1; no definite D call. The germline V and J ends were trimmed by 1 base and 6 bases, with 15 bases remaining between them. CDR1 and CDR2 (germline): KGHSH, LQKENI. This CDR3 region has 15 residues.

The chain uses TRBV5-1 and TRBJ2-7, with D possibly called TRBD1 or TRBD2 (5 bases each). This CDR3 is built from 15 residues. Per the germline V gene, CDR1 is SGHRS and CDR2 is YFSETQ. V was shortened by 3 bases and J by 7 bases, with 20 bases between the two germline ends. CDR3 DNA sequence: TGCGCCAGCAGCTCCTCGGTGGCAGGGACGAGGGAGCAGTACTTC. This sequence encodes CASSSSVAGTREQYF.

This chain joins TRBV28 and TRBJ2-7, with D possibly TRBD1 on 5 matching bases. The CDR3 has 14 amino acids. Germline CDR1 is MDHEN and CDR2 is SYDVKM. V was cut by 3 bases and J by 2 bases, with 11 bases left in between. Here the CDR3 DNA reads TGTGCCAGCAGTTTGGCAGGGCCTACCTACGAGCAGTACTTC. This codes for CASSLAGPTYEQYF.

The gene calls are TRBV15 and TRBJ1-1, with TRBD1 identical over 10 bases. CDR1 is LNHNV, CDR2 YYDKDF, per germline (reference sequence). V trimming: 1 base; J trimming: 1 base; junction bases outside the gene matches: 6. The CDR3 loop spans 17 amino acids. The CDR3 here is CATSRVWTGGRNTEAFF. CDR3 bases: TGTGCCACCAGCAGAGTATGGACAGGGGGGAGGAACACTGAAGCTTTCTTT.